The rows below give T cell receptor beta chains drawn from one sample of a study of shared clonotypes between healthy human individuals. Clones were sequenced by immunoSEQ multiplex PCR, and TCRdb holds only the in-frame ones, with some missing. Of roughly 640,000 clones in the sample, approximately 74% were seen once. Sequencing was performed on memory CD4+ T cells sorted from blood. The origin of the receptors is a woman in her thirties in good health. Each CDR3 is given with its conserved first and last residue. The D gene is left open where the match is weak. Only some rows state a clone size, as once, few, many or a class for expanded clones.

J | V | size | D | CDR3 | DNA
TRBJ1-1 | TRBV6-5 | . | . | CEFGPTNTEAFF | TGTGAATTCGGCCCCACGAACACTGAAGCTTTCTTT
TRBJ2-1 | TRBV9 | . | . | CASSVDLSARNEQFF | TGTGCCAGCAGCGTAGACCTGTCGGCCAGGAATGAGCAGTTCTTC
TRBJ1-1 | TRBV28 | few | . | CASSLMVAGSGAFF | TGTGCCAGCAGCCTGATGGTGGCCGGGTCGGGTGCTTTCTTT
TRBJ2-6 | TRBV14 | few | TRBD1 | CASSQGVRTGVSGANVLTF | TGTGCCAGCAGCCAAGGGGTCAGGACAGGTGTCTCTGGGGCCAACGTCCTGACTTTC
TRBJ2-1 | TRBV28 | once | TRBD2 | CASSSLAGYNEQFF | TGTGCCAGCAGCTCTTTAGCGGGATACAATGAGCAGTTCTTC
TRBJ2-2 | TRBV7-7 | . | . | CASSFSSSAGELFF | TGTGCCAGCAGCTTCTCTTCTTCGGCCGGGGAGCTGTTTTTT
TRBJ2-3 | TRBV6-6 | . | . | CASSSRVLTDTQYF | TGTGCCAGCAGTTCGAGGGTTCTCACAGATACGCAGTATTTT
TRBJ2-7 | TRBV11-2 | . | TRBD1 | CASSLGRDRGYEQYF | TGTGCTAGCAGCTTAGGGCGGGACAGGGGCTACGAGCAGTACTTC
TRBJ1-2 | TRBV19 | few | . | CASRVSGGANYGYTF | TGTGCCAGTAGAGTATCTGGAGGCGCTAACTATGGCTACACCTTC
TRBJ2-7 | TRBV28 | once | . | CASMGQHYEQYF | TGTGCCAGCATGGGGCAGCACTACGAGCAGTACTTC